This T cell receptor beta chain was recorded in a study of blood T cell repertoires in COVID-19 (dated by TCRdb to 2020 to 2021). Broadly, across the study: Samples from collaborators originated in the United States, Italy and Spain and spanned both the acute and convalescent phases of COVID-19. The prospective study material was composed of cDNA or gDNA derived from T cells, B-cell-depleted T cells, or PBMCs. A freely available public database, intended as a resource for researchers studying the immune response to SARS-CoV-2, is where the repertoires were released. Nearly every sample came with metadata listing a de-identified subject ID, COVID-19 status, age in years and sex. Samples were obtained from the ongoing ImmuneRACE study (first 160 participants) and from about 1,300 subjects provided by 6 global collaborators. Deeply sampled blood TCRbeta repertoires from subjects exposed to, actively infected with, or recovered from COVID-19 were included in the dataset. Where available, HLA class I and class II types were taken from metadata supplied by the sample provider and were not determined by assay-based typing.

The paper as a whole reports these results and caveats: The quantity of clinical and demographic metadata differed by source and by participant and was supplied without curation.

TCRbeta CDR3 regions were amplified from genomic DNA using the immunoSEQ Assay, a bias-controlled multiplex PCR. In the source study's methods: The number of nucleated cells in each sample was estimated from the amplification of reference gene primers within the assay. Sequence reads were collapsed and filtered to measure the absolute abundance of every unique TCRbeta CDR3 rearrangement. For each sample, productive Simpson clonality was calculated as the square root of Simpson's diversity index over productive rearrangements. Drawn from immuneACCESS, this table holds only the in-frame rearrangements with V and J called that TCRdb kept. Clones are partly lost; checked studies trace under half to an unresolved V gene and leave the rest unexplained. V, J and clone size derive from that table, while D and trimming were established from the DNA sequence. The sample contains about 180,000 clones, over 75% of them found a single time. The ten largest clones add up to 7% to 7.5% of the sample.

Enrolling through a virtual design, the prospective study's participants ranged in age from roughly 18 to 90 years and lived across 20 to 30 United States geographic areas. Cohort assignment in the prospective study relied on participant-reported clinical history from a screening survey and a study questionnaire. Recovered participants in ImmuneRACE Cohort 3 were defined as having two consecutive negative NP/OP PCR tests, clearance from a healthcare professional, or resolution of symptoms. Each participant in the prospective study had whole blood, serum and a nasopharyngeal or oropharyngeal swab collected by mobile phlebotomists. Prospective study participants could optionally give additional blood draws and questionnaires over an approximately 2-month period. Blood samples from the prospective study were shipped frozen or at room temperature prior to DNA extraction. The germline V end is reduced by 6 bases and the J end by 9 bases; junction bases left unmatched: 9. Reading from cysteine to phenylalanine, the CDR3 counts 14 amino acids. Just CDR3 DNA is preserved here, 42 bases in frame from base 1. The germline V gene encodes CDR1 MDHEN and CDR2 SYDVKM.

Turning to this clone: Its recognized antigen is unknown. Base qualities are missing; no much larger clone stands one base away.

The receptor chain draws on TRBV28 and TRBJ1-1; 11 bases in between match TRBD1. The specimen sequenced was PBMCs or T cells enriched from blood (not recorded which). The sequence came from a woman in her 50s who had recovered from COVID-19. The nucleotide sequence is TGTGCCAGCAGCCCTACCGGGACAGGGGGTCAAGCTTTCTTT. Its translation reads: CASSPTGTGGQAFF.